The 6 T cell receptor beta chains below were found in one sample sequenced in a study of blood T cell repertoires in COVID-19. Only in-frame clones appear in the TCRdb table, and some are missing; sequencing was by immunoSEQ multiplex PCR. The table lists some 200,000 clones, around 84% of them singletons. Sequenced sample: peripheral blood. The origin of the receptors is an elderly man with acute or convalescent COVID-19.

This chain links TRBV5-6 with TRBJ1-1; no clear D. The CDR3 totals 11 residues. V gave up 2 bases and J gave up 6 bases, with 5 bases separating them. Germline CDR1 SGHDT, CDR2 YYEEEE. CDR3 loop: CASSFGPEAFF. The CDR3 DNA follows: TGTGCCAGCAGCTTTGGCCCTGAAGCTTTCTTT.

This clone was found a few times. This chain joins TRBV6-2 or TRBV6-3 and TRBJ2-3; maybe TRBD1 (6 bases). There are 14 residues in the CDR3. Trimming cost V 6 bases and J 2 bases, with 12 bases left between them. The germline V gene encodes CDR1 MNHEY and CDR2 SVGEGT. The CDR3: CASSRDKSTDTQYF. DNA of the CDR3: TGTGCCAGCAGCCGGGACAAATCCACAGATACGCAGTATTTT.

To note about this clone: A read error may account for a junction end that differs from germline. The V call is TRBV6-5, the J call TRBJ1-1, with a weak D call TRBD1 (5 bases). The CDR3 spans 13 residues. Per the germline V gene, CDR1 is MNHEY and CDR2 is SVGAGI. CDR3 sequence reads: CASSTSGNAEAFF. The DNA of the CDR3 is TGTGCCAGCAGTACTTCAGGGAACGCTGAAGCTTTCTTT.

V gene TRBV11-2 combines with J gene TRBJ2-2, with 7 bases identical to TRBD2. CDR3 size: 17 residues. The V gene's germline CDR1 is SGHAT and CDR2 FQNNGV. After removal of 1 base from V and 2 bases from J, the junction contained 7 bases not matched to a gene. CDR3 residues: CASSLVAGVVNTGELFF. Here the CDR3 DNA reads TGTGCCAGCAGCTTAGTTGCGGGAGTAGTTAACACCGGGGAGCTGTTTTTT.

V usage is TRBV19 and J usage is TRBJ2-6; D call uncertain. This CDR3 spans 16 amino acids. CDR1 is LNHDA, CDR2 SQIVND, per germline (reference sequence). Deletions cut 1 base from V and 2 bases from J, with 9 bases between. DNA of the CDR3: TGTGCCAGTAGTATAGGAGTCCAGGCTGGGGCCAACGTCCTGACTTTC. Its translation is CASSIGVQAGANVLTF.

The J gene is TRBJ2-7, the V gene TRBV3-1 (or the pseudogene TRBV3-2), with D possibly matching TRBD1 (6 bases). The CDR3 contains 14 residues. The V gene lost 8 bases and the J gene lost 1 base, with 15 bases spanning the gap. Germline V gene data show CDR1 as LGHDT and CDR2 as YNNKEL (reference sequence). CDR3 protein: CASGRTERSYEQYF. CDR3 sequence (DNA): TGTGCCAGCGGTCGGACAGAGCGTTCCTACGAGCAGTACTTC.